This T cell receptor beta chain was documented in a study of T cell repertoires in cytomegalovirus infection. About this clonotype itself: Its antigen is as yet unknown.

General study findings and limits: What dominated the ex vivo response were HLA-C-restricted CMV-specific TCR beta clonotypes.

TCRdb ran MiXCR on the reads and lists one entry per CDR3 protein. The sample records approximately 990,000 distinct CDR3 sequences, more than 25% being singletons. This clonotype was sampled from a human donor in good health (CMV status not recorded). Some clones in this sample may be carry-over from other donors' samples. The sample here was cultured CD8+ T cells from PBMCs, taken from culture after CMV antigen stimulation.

The CDR3 DNA is TGTGCCAGTAAAGGACAGGGGTATGGCTACACCTTC. It encodes CASKGQGYGYTF. This chain joins TRBV19 and TRBJ1-2, with 9 bases that match TRBD1. V shed 7 bases and J 5 bases; nucleotides not matched to a gene: 2. CDR1 is LNHDA, CDR2 SQIVND, per germline (reference sequence). The CDR3 totals 12 residues.